The 9 T cell receptor beta chains below come from one sample, sequenced in a study of blood T cell repertoires in COVID-19. Data came from immunoSEQ multiplex PCR; TCRdb stores just in-frame clones and leaves some out. Found here are 290,000 or so clones, roughly 80% of them singletons; the top ten hold about 5%. Sequenced input: PBMCs or T cells enriched from blood (not recorded which). All receptors derive from a man aged 35 to 55 who had been exposed to COVID-19.

The chain uses TRBV30 and TRBJ1-5; perhaps TRBD1 as D (5 bases). V shed 5 bases and J shed 3 bases, with 14 bases lying between them. CDR3 length: 14 amino acids. Germline CDR1 and CDR2: GTSNPN and SVGIG (reference sequence). The CDR3 loop reads CAWQGARSNQPQHF. The CDR3 DNA follows: TGTGCCTGGCAGGGTGCCCGATCCAATCAGCCCCAGCATTTT.

J is TRBJ2-1 and V is TRBV7-3; 12 nucleotides line up with TRBD2. CDR3 length: 15 amino acids. Germline CDR1 reads SGHTA; CDR2 reads FQGTGA. V was clipped by 2 bases and J by 7 bases; unmatched bases: 3. CDR3 nucleotides: TGTGCCAGCAGCTTAGGACTAGCGGGGAGGAATGAGCAGTTCTTC. It codes for CASSLGLAGRNEQFF.

This rearrangement joins TRBV7-3 to TRBJ2-2, with a possible D match to TRBD1 (5 bases). The CDR3 is made up of 16 amino acids. V lost 1 base and J 0 bases, leaving 9 bases between the germline ends. Germline V lookup: CDR1 SGHTA, CDR2 FQGTGA. The CDR3 loop reads CASSLKGVANTGELFF. For the CDR3, the DNA is TGTGCCAGCAGCTTAAAAGGGGTTGCGAACACCGGGGAGCTGTTTTTT. Complete variable domain (other parts from reference TRBV7-3 and TRBJ2-2): GAGVSQTPSNKVTEKGKYVELRCDPISGHTALYWYRQSLGQGPEFLIYFQGTGAADDSGLPNDRFFAVRPEGSVSTLKIQRTERGDSAVYLCASSLKGVANTGELFFGEGSRLTVL.

CDR3 DNA: TGTGCCATAAAACTACAGGCTCTGGGCGGCTACACCTTC. It codes for CAIKLQALGGYTF. V usage is TRBV10-3 and J usage is TRBJ1-2, with D possibly matching TRBD1 (5 bases). Germline assignment: CDR1 ENHRY and CDR2 SYGVKD. The CDR3 loop spans 13 amino acids. Trimming removed 9 bases at V and 8 bases at J, with 19 bases between.

The CDR3 nucleotides read TGTGCCAGCAGTTTACTCAGCGAGACGTCCGAGCAGTACTTC. Translating gives CASSLLSETSEQYF. The rearrangement links TRBV27 to TRBJ2-7; unclear D gene. Per the germline V gene, CDR1 is MNHEY and CDR2 is SMNVEV (reference sequence). The length of the CDR3 is 14 residues. V lost 2 bases and J lost 6, with 14 bases in between.

The rearrangement joins TRBV5-5 to TRBJ1-5, with 9 positions matching TRBD1. V was clipped by 4 bases and J by 4 bases; unmatched bases: 9. Germline CDR1 reads SGHKS; CDR2 reads YYEKEE (reference sequence). This CDR3 is 16 amino acids long. CDR3 sequence reads: CASSGPGQGLNQPQHF. CDR3 nucleotide sequence: TGTGCCAGCAGCGGACCGGGACAGGGTTTGAATCAGCCCCAGCATTTT.

The rearrangement joins TRBV7-9 to TRBJ2-1, with TRBD2 matching over 10 bases. The CDR3 spans 18 residues. The J segment lost 1 base and the V segment lost 4 bases, leaving 10 bases of the junction unmatched. CDR1 and CDR2 from the germline V gene are SEHNR and FQNEAQ (reference sequence). DNA for the CDR3: TGTGCCAGCAGCTCAGTATTAGCGGGGGGCCCTTCCTACAATGAGCAGTTCTTC. This codes for CASSSVLAGGPSYNEQFF.

This chain uses TRBV3-1 (or the pseudogene TRBV3-2) with TRBJ1-2; a possible D gene is TRBD1 (5 bases). V lost 2 bases to trimming and J lost 4 bases, with 17 bases between them. Germline loops: CDR1 LGHDT, CDR2 YNNKEL (reference sequence). CDR3 length: 16 amino acids. The CDR3 loop is CASSQLRSGGVYGYTF. DNA for the CDR3: TGTGCCAGCAGCCAATTGCGGTCCGGGGGTGTCTATGGCTACACCTTC.

The chain employs TRBV5-4 and TRBJ2-3; 9 nucleotides match TRBD2. Germline loops: CDR1 SGHNT, CDR2 YYREEE (reference sequence). This CDR3 contains 14 residues. V dropped 9 bases and J dropped 2; count of bases not matched to a gene: 7. CDR3 residues: CATTGLAHTDTQYF. The CDR3 DNA reads as TGTGCCACGACGGGACTAGCCCACACAGATACGCAGTATTTT.